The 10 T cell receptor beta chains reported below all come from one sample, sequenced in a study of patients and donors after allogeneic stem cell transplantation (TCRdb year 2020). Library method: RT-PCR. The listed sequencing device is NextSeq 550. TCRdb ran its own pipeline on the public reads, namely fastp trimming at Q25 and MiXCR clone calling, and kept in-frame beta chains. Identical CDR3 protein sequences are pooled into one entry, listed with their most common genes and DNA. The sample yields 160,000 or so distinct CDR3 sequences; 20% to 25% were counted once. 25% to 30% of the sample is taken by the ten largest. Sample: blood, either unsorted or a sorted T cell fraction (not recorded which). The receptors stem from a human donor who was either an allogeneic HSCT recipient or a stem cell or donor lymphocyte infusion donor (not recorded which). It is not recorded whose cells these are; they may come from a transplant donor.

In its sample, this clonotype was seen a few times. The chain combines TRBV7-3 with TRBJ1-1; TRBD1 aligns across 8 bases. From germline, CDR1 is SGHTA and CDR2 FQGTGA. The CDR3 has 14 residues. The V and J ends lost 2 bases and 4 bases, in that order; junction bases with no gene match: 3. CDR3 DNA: TGTGCCAGCAGCTTACGGGACAGGCGCACTGAAGCTTTCTTT. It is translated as CASSLRDRRTEAFF.

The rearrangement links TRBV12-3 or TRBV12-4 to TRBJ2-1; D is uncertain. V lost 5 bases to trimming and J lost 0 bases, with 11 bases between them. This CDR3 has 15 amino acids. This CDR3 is CASSLSLSSYNEQFF. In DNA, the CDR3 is TGTGCCAGCAGTCTCTCATTGAGCTCCTACAATGAGCAGTTCTTC.

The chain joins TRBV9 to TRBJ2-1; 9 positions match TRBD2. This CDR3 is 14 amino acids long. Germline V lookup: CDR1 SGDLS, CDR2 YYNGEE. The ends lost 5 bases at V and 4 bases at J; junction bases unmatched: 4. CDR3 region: CASSWTSEYNEQFF. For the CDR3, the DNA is TGTGCCAGCAGTTGGACTAGCGAGTACAATGAGCAGTTCTTC. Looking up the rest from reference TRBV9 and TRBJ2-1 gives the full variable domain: DSGVTQTPKHLITATGQRVTLRCSPRSGDLSVYWYQQSLDQGLQFLIQYYNGEERAKGNILERFSAQQFPDLHSELNLSSLELGDSALYFCASSWTSEYNEQFFGPGTRLTVL.

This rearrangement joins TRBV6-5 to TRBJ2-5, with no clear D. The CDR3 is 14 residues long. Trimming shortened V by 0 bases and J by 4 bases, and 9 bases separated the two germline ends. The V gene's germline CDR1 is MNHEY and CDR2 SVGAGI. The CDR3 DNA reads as TGTGCCAGCAGTTACTCGAGACACGTAGAGACCCAGTACTTC. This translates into CASSYSRHVETQYF.

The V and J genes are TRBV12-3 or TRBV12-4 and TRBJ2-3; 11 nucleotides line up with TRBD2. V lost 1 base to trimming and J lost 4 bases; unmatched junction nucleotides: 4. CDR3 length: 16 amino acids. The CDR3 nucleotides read TGTGCCAGCAGTTTAGGGACTAGCGGGCTTGCAGATACGCAGTATTTT. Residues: CASSLGTSGLADTQYF.

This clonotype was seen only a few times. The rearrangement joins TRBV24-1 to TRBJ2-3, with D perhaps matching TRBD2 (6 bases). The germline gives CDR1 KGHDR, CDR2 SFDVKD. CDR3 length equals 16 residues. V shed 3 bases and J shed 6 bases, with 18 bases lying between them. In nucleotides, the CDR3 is TGTGCCACCAGTGATCCCGCCGGGGGAGTTGGTGATACGCAGTATTTT. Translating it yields CATSDPAGGVGDTQYF.

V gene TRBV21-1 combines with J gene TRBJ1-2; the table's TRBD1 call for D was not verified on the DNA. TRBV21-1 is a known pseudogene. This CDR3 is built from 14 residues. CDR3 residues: CASSTDRGYSGYTF. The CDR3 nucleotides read TGTGCCAGCAGCACTGACAGGGGATACAGTGGCTACACCTTC.

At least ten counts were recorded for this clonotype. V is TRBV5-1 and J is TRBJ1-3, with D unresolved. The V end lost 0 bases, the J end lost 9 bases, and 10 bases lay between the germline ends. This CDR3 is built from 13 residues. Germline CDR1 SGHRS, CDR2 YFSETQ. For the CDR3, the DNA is TGCGCCAGCAGCTTGGATGAGGTCGGCACCATATATTTT. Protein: CASSLDEVGTIYF.

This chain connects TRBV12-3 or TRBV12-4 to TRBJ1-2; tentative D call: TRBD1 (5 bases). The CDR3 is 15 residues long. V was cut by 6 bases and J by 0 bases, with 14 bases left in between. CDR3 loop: CASRSKQGANYGYTF. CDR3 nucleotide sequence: TGTGCCAGCAGATCGAAGCAGGGAGCTAACTATGGCTACACCTTC.

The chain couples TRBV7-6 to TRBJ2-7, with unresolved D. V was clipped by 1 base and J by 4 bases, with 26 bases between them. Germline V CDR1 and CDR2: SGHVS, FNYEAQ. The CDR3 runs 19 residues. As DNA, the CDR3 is TGTGCCAGCAGCTTAGTTTCAGTAGATGCTGGACGTAACCCATACGAGCAGTACTTC. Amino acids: CASSLVSVDAGRNPYEQYF.